The clone carrying this TCR beta chain has a handful of counts. No antigen is known for it. TCRdb re-called the 5' RACE reads with MiXCR, one entry per CDR3 protein. The table records hundreds of thousands of distinct CDR3 sequences, approximately 9% of them present only once. The V gene lost 4 bases and the J gene lost 3 bases, with 19 bases spanning the gap. The CDR3 sequence is 15 residues long. The V gene's germline CDR1 is DFQATT and CDR2 SNEGSKA (reference sequence). These data originate in a study of identical twins. Study-wide findings and caveats: Zero-insertion results could be subject to partial confounding by invariant MAIT and iNKT cells. Memory repertoires showed no such pattern, whereas abundant cord blood beta clonotypes carried fewer insertions. Within monozygotic twins, out-of-frame TCR alpha sharing was underestimated by the models.

These same records also appear under a second study, on yellow fever vaccine responses in identical twins. From that report: Reportedly, the T cell response mounted by twins to vaccine seemed partly convergent, partly personalized.

The chain uses TRBV20-1 and TRBJ2-7; D tentatively fits TRBD1 or TRBD2 (5 bases each). This sequence originates from a woman in her late teens or twenties in good health. The sequenced sample was PBMCs. The CDR3 reads CSATMRLRGGYEQYF. CDR3 sequence (DNA): TGCAGTGCTACGATGAGATTGAGGGGCGGCTACGAGCAGTACTTC.